What follows are 5 T cell receptor beta chains derived from one specimen sequenced in a study of a mutant IDH1 vaccine in newly diagnosed glioma. Which antigens these TCRs recognize remains unknown. Libraries were prepared by immunoSEQ multiplex PCR; TCRdb keeps only in-frame clonotypes and omits some of them. The repertoire holds tens of thousands of clones, with around 81% as singletons. Time point reported: week 35, safety follow-up. Every vaccination contained 300 ug of the mutant IDH1 20-mer peptide and was paired with topical imiquimod. Here the sequenced sample was PBMCs, taken from a glioma patient whose treatment included an IDH1 peptide vaccine. These TCRs come from a man aged 35 to 55 with glioma.

The chain recombines TRBV6-5 with TRBJ1-6; possible D gene TRBD1, 6 bases. The CDR3 spans 14 residues. Germline values: CDR1 MNHEY, CDR2 SVGAGI. Trimming removed 7 bases at V and 8 bases at J, with 15 bases between. The CDR3 spells CASTRGQNYSPLHF. In nucleotides, the CDR3 is TGTGCCAGCACACGTGGACAGAATTATTCACCCCTCCACTTT.

A word on this clone: Mismatch with germline at one junction end may stem from a read error. The rearrangement joins TRBV7-7 to TRBJ1-4; D gene ambiguous. Germline V lookup: CDR1 SSHAT, CDR2 FNYEAQ (reference sequence). The CDR3 runs 13 residues. CDR3 residues: CASSSSESEKLFF. The CDR3 coding sequence is TGTGCTAGCAGCTCGAGCGAGAGTGAAAAACTGTTTTTT. Together with reference TRBV7-7 and TRBJ1-4, the CDR3 gives the full variable domain: GAGVSQSPRYKVTKRGQDVTLRCDPISSHATLYWYQQALGQGPEFLTYFNYEAQPDKSGLPSDRFSAERPEGSISTLTIQRTEQRDSAMYRCASSSSESEKLFFGSGTQLSVL.

The V gene is TRBV6-4, the J gene TRBJ2-1; 13 bases match TRBD2. Per germline, CDR1 MRHNA and CDR2 SNTAGT. The V segment lost 6 bases and the J segment 9 bases; nucleotides outside the gene matches: 5. The CDR3 covers 14 residues. This CDR3 reads CASSLTSGGTEQFF. The CDR3 DNA reads as TGTGCCAGCAGCCTGACTAGCGGGGGGACTGAGCAGTTCTTC.

The V gene is TRBV13, the J gene TRBJ2-7; no clear D. Looked up from germline, CDR1 is PRHDT and CDR2 is FYEKMQ (reference sequence). The V end was cut by 5 bases, the J end by 1 base, with 12 bases between. This CDR3 region has 14 residues. Here the CDR3 reads CASSRGPNSYEQYF. CDR3 nucleotides: TGTGCCAGCAGCCGCGGACCGAATTCCTACGAGCAGTACTTC.

V gene TRBV7-2 combines with J gene TRBJ2-1; the D gene could be TRBD1 or TRBD2 (5 bases each). V was pared by 5 bases and J by 14 bases, with 16 bases between. Germline-derived CDR1 and CDR2 are SGHTA and FQGNSA. The CDR3 contains 12 residues. As DNA, the CDR3 is TGTGCCAGCAGCCTGGGGGTCGTAAGCGAGTTCTTC. Translated: CASSLGVVSEFF.